This T cell receptor beta chain was recorded in a study of T-cell memory formation after mild COVID-19. Across the whole study: There were largely donor-specific TCR clusters. Study observations and caveats: Day 15 to 85 contractors were CD4/CD8 balanced; later expanders leaned CD4+. The authors did not confirm SARS-CoV-2 specificity of second-wave clones peaking day 37.

This clonotype was observed at least ten times. The antigen remains unidentified. TCRdb itself ran the 5' RACE reads through MiXCR, one entry per CDR3 protein. The sample has just under 150,000 distinct CDR3 sequences; around 5.8% are singletons. The CDR3 has 13 amino acids. CDR1 and CDR2 (germline): SGHRS, YFSETQ. The V and J ends lost 8 bases and 2 bases respectively, with 14 bases between them. V usage is TRBV5-1 and J usage is TRBJ2-7; TRBD2 is a possible D gene (5 bases). This TCR was sampled from an adult woman who had mild COVID-19 (a few samples of this study predate the infection). Cell type and time point are not known. Sequencing was done on a sample of PBMCs or a T cell subset sorted from them (not recorded which). This chain's CDR3 is CASSLDGAYEQYF. The CDR3 region has the DNA TGCGCCAGTTCCCTTGACGGGGCCTACGAGCAGTACTTC.